The 14 T cell receptor beta chains below all came from one sample that was sequenced in a study of cytomegalovirus exposure and HLA in healthy donors (dated by TCRdb to about 2017). Libraries were prepared through the immunoSEQ multiplex PCR assay. A mixture of 60 forward primers for TCR Vbeta segments and 13 reverse primers for TCR Jbeta segments was used in the multiplex PCR. What TCRdb holds here is the immuneACCESS table cut down to in-frame rearrangements. Part of the clones is not present; checked against another copy, under half of the missing clones reflect an unresolved V gene, and the others are unexplained. For this sample the table gives 160,000 or so clones, of which around 74% were detected only once. The ten largest account for over 2.5% of the sample. Material: PBMCs. These TCRs come from a female donor in good health and CMV-seronegative.

The chain links TRBV5-6 to TRBJ1-5; 9 bases map to TRBD1. In germline, CDR1 is SGHDT, CDR2 YYEEEE. The V segment lost 2 bases and the J segment 6 bases; nucleotides outside the gene matches: 3. There are 14 residues in the CDR3. The CDR3 spells CASSLGQGSQPQHF. Here the CDR3 DNA reads TGTGCCAGCAGCTTAGGACAGGGGAGTCAGCCCCAGCATTTT.

V is TRBV5-1 and J is TRBJ2-1, with a possible D match to TRBD2 (6 bases). The CDR3 sequence is 17 residues long. The V gene's germline CDR1 is SGHRS and CDR2 YFSETQ. V lost 1 base to trimming and J lost 0 bases, with 14 bases between them. The CDR3 region has the DNA TGCGCCAGCAGCTTGCAGCCGGCCGGGAGCTCCTACAATGAGCAGTTCTTC. This translates into CASSLQPAGSSYNEQFF.

This sequence joins TRBV7-2 and TRBJ2-5; TRBD1 agrees at 10 bases. The germline gives CDR1 SGHTA, CDR2 FQGNSA. J gave up 5 bases and V 5 bases, and 11 bases lay outside the gene matches. The CDR3 sequence is 16 residues long. The CDR3 DNA is TGTGCCAGCAGCCCGCGACAGGGGGCGCAGGAGGAGACCCAGTACTTC. It translates to CASSPRQGAQEETQYF.

The rearrangement links TRBV19 to TRBJ1-5; the D is unclear. CDR3 length: 15 amino acids. The germline V gene encodes CDR1 LNHDA and CDR2 SQIVND (reference sequence). Trimming took 3 bases from V and 0 from J, leaving 9 bases between them. CDR3 bases: TGTGCCAGTAGTATTGTCGACATTAGCAATCAGCCCCAGCATTTT. Protein sequence: CASSIVDISNQPQHF.

The rearrangement links TRBV9 to TRBJ1-2; D perhaps matches TRBD1 (5 bases). Germline V gives CDR1 SGDLS, CDR2 YYNGEE. The CDR3 loop spans 14 amino acids. V was pared by 0 bases and J by 2 bases, with 8 bases between. The CDR3 spells CASSVADTNYGYTF. CDR3 bases: TGTGCCAGCAGCGTAGCGGACACCAACTATGGCTACACCTTC. Together with reference TRBV9 and TRBJ1-2, the CDR3 gives the full variable domain: DSGVTQTPKHLITATGQRVTLRCSPRSGDLSVYWYQQSLDQGLQFLIQYYNGEERAKGNILERFSAQQFPDLHSELNLSSLELGDSALYFCASSVADTNYGYTFGSGTRLTVV.

This clone came up a few times. The V call is TRBV30, the J call TRBJ2-7; 9 bases fit TRBD1. J lost 1 base, V lost 2 bases, and 3 bases had no gene match. The CDR3 runs to 14 residues. Per germline, CDR1 GTSNPN and CDR2 SVGIG (reference sequence). For the CDR3, the DNA is TGTGCCTGGAGTACCGGGACAGGGTCCTACGAGCAGTACTTC. This translates into CAWSTGTGSYEQYF.

The V gene is TRBV13, the J gene TRBJ2-3; 9 bases are a match to TRBD2. The germline V gene encodes CDR1 PRHDT and CDR2 FYEKMQ (reference sequence). The CDR3 has 15 residues. Trimming took 8 bases from V and 0 from J; bases not matched to a gene: 6. The CDR3 sequence: CASQTSGTSTDTQYF. The CDR3 DNA is TGTGCCAGCCAGACTAGCGGCACTAGCACAGATACGCAGTATTTT.

The chain links TRBV10-3 to TRBJ2-1, with 9 bases that match TRBD1. The V gene's germline CDR1 is ENHRY and CDR2 SYGVKD. Unmatched junction bases numbered 8, after V lost 0 bases and J lost 8 bases. There are 16 residues in the CDR3. This chain's CDR3 is CAISESPGTGLDEQFF. The CDR3 DNA follows: TGTGCCATCAGTGAGTCCCCGGGGACAGGGCTCGATGAGCAGTTCTTC.

This clone appeared a single time. The chain recombines TRBV5-4 with TRBJ2-7; 7 nucleotides align to TRBD2. The CDR3 sequence is 15 residues long. V dropped 0 bases and J dropped 3; count of bases not matched to a gene: 6. Per the germline V gene, CDR1 is SGHNT and CDR2 is YYREEE (reference sequence). CDR3 sequence: CASSLGAGIVYEQYF. The CDR3 bases are TGTGCCAGCAGCTTGGGAGCGGGGATTGTCTACGAGCAGTACTTC.

CDR3: CAWSPTGQLFNQPQHF. The CDR3 region has the DNA TGTGCCTGGAGTCCTACGGGACAGCTCTTCAATCAGCCCCAGCATTTT. The chain has TRBV30 and TRBJ1-5; 7 nucleotides line up with TRBD1. V shed 2 bases and J 3 bases; nucleotides not matched to a gene: 10. The CDR3 covers 16 residues. Germline loops: CDR1 GTSNPN, CDR2 SVGIG (reference sequence).

The chain employs TRBV4-3 and TRBJ2-1; 9 bases fit TRBD2. After removal of 3 bases from V and 4 bases from J, the junction contained 4 bases not matched to a gene. CDR1 and CDR2 (germline): LGHNA, YSLEER. This CDR3 region has 15 residues. CDR3 region: CASSHGLAPYNEQFF. The CDR3, as DNA: TGCGCCAGCAGCCATGGACTAGCGCCATACAATGAGCAGTTCTTC.

This clone occurred a few times. The chain uses TRBV30 and TRBJ2-3, with 7 nucleotides matching TRBD1. The J segment lost 4 bases and the V segment lost 4 bases, leaving 11 bases of the junction unmatched. The CDR3 is made up of 15 amino acids. Per germline, CDR1 GTSNPN and CDR2 SVGIG (reference sequence). The CDR3 region has the DNA TGTGCCTGGAAGGGGGCGGGCCGGACCGCAGATACGCAGTATTTT. It encodes CAWKGAGRTADTQYF.

This chain links TRBV29-1 with TRBJ2-1; 12 bases map to TRBD2. Trimming took 7 bases from V and 3 from J; bases not matched to a gene: 4. The CDR3 is made up of 14 amino acids. Germline CDR1 and CDR2: SQVTM and ANQGSEA. CDR3 in amino acids: CSAGLAGFYNEQFF. The DNA of the CDR3 is TGCAGCGCCGGACTAGCGGGATTCTACAATGAGCAGTTCTTC.

The rearrangement uses TRBV6-1 and TRBJ1-2; D possibly corresponds to TRBD1 (5 bases). This CDR3 is built from 13 residues. From germline, CDR1 is MNHNS and CDR2 SASEGT. V shed 3 bases and J shed 13 bases, with 18 bases lying between them. CDR3 DNA: TGTGCCAGCAGTGATCGGACAAAACAGGCCTCCACCTTC. Amino acids: CASSDRTKQASTF.